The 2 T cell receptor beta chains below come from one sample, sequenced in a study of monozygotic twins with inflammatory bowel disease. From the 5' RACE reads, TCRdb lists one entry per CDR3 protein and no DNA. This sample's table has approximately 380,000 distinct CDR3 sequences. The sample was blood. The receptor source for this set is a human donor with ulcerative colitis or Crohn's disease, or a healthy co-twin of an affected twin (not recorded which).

The CDR3 reads CASTLTGGGNIQYF. This chain connects TRBV11-2 to TRBJ2-4; as DNA is missing, the TRBD2 call by TCRdb cannot be tested. The CDR3 is 14 residues long. Germline V CDR1 and CDR2: SGHAT, FQNNGV.

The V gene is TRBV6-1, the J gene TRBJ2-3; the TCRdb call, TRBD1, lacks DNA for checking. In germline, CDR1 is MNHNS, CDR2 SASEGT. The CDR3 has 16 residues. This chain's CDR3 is CASSVDRDRRTDTQYF.